These T cell receptor beta chains were read from a single sample in a study of T cell repertoires in cytomegalovirus infection. For these TCRs, the target antigens are not known. TCRdb reprocessed the reads with MiXCR, giving one entry per CDR3 protein. Of roughly 500,000 distinct CDR3 sequences listed, roughly 34% are singletons. The starting material was cultured PBMCs, obtained from culture after CMV antigen stimulation. These receptor sequences come from a human donor in good health (CMV status not recorded). Some clones in this sample may be carry-over from other donors' samples. The CDR3 runs from the conserved cysteine through the conserved F or W. A D gene is named only where the DNA matches it firmly. Clone sizes are given selectively: once, few, many, or a class where the clone is expanded.

abundance: few; j_gene: TRBJ1-5; v_gene: TRBV28; d_gene: NA; CDR3nt: TGTGCCAGCAGTTTGGACAGCTTGGGACAGCCCCAGCATTTT; CDR3aa: CASSLDSLGQPQHF
abundance: few; j_gene: TRBJ2-5; v_gene: TRBV29-1; d_gene: NA; CDR3nt: TGCAGCGTTGAACGGGCTCCCCAAGAGACCCAGTACTTC; CDR3aa: CSVERAPQETQYF
abundance: NA; j_gene: TRBJ2-7; v_gene: TRBV7-6; d_gene: NA; CDR3nt: TGTGCCAGCAGCCCTCCGGAGGGACGGCTTTACGAGCAGTACTTC; CDR3aa: CASSPPEGRLYEQYF
abundance: NA; j_gene: TRBJ2-7; v_gene: TRBV20-1; d_gene: NA; CDR3nt: TGCAGTGCTAGCCTCCTCTCCTACGAGCAGTACTTC; CDR3aa: CSASLLSYEQYF
abundance: NA; j_gene: TRBJ2-3; v_gene: TRBV12-3/TRBV12-4; d_gene: TRBD2; CDR3nt: TGTGCCAGCACCCCCGGGACTAGCGCGTATCATGGGCAGTATTTT; CDR3aa: CASTPGTSAYHGQYF
abundance: NA; j_gene: TRBJ2-2; v_gene: TRBV9; d_gene: NA; CDR3nt: TGTGCCAGCAGCAAGACGGGGGGCTTGGGCGGGGAGCTGTTTTTT; CDR3aa: CASSKTGGLGGELFF
abundance: NA; j_gene: TRBJ2-1; v_gene: TRBV19; d_gene: TRBD2; CDR3nt: TGTGCCAGTAGTATAAGAAGCGGGAGCTCCTACAATGAGCAGTTCTTC; CDR3aa: CASSIRSGSSYNEQFF
abundance: NA; j_gene: TRBJ2-5; v_gene: TRBV7-4; d_gene: NA; CDR3nt: TGTGCCAGCAGCCATCCGGAGGAACAAGAGACCCAGTACTTC; CDR3aa: CASSHPEEQETQYF
abundance: NA; j_gene: TRBJ2-2; v_gene: TRBV12-3/TRBV12-4; d_gene: TRBD2; CDR3nt: TGTGCCAGCAGTTTAGTACCGGGACTAGTGATCGCCGGGGAGCTGTTTTTT; CDR3aa: CASSLVPGLVIAGELFF
abundance: NA; j_gene: TRBJ1-1; v_gene: TRBV30; d_gene: NA; CDR3nt: TGTGCCTGGACCACTAAAGGGGGGGGCGCGGTCGAAGCTTTCTTT; CDR3aa: CAWTTKGGGAVEAFF
abundance: NA; j_gene: TRBJ1-2; v_gene: TRBV5-4; d_gene: TRBD1; CDR3nt: TGTGCCAGCAGCCCCCGGGACAGGGGTCCGGGGGGCTATGGCTACACCTTC; CDR3aa: CASSPRDRGPGGYGYTF
abundance: NA; j_gene: TRBJ1-6; v_gene: TRBV13; d_gene: TRBD1; CDR3nt: TGTGCCAGCAGCTTAGGCGGGACAGCCGATAATTCACCCCTCCACTTT; CDR3aa: CASSLGGTADNSPLHF
abundance: few; j_gene: TRBJ1-5; v_gene: TRBV28; d_gene: NA; CDR3nt: TGTGCCAGCAGTTTACAGAGCAGGGGAGGACAGCCCCAGCATTTT; CDR3aa: CASSLQSRGGQPQHF
abundance: NA; j_gene: TRBJ1-4; v_gene: TRBV7-2; d_gene: TRBD1; CDR3nt: TGTGCCAGCAGCCTGGACAGGGATCAGGAAAAACTGTTTTTT; CDR3aa: CASSLDRDQEKLFF
abundance: NA; j_gene: TRBJ2-5; v_gene: TRBV4-1; d_gene: NA; CDR3nt: TGCGCCAGCAGCCACACCGGAGAGACCCAGTACTTC; CDR3aa: CASSHTGETQYF
abundance: few; j_gene: TRBJ2-1; v_gene: TRBV6-5; d_gene: TRBD2; CDR3nt: TGTGCCAGCAGTTACGTACTAGCGGGAGTGAATGAGCAGTTCTTC; CDR3aa: CASSYVLAGVNEQFF
abundance: few; j_gene: TRBJ1-4; v_gene: TRBV7-2; d_gene: TRBD1; CDR3nt: TGTGCCAGCAGTTCGGACAGGGGGGCTGAAAAACTGTTTTTT; CDR3aa: CASSSDRGAEKLFF
abundance: few; j_gene: TRBJ2-4; v_gene: TRBV7-2; d_gene: NA; CDR3nt: TGTGCCAGCAGCTTAACGATGGAAAACATTCAGTACTTC; CDR3aa: CASSLTMENIQYF
abundance: NA; j_gene: TRBJ1-3; v_gene: TRBV6-8; d_gene: NA; CDR3nt: TGTGCCAGCAGCAGACAACAAGGAAACACCATCGATTTT; CDR3aa: CASSRQQGNTIDF
abundance: NA; j_gene: TRBJ2-7; v_gene: TRBV14; d_gene: TRBD2; CDR3nt: TGTGCCAGCAGCCAAGCGAAGCGGGAGGGTAGAACCTACGAGCAGTACTTC; CDR3aa: CASSQAKREGRTYEQYF
abundance: NA; j_gene: TRBJ2-3; v_gene: TRBV6-2/TRBV6-3; d_gene: NA; CDR3nt: TGTGCCAGCACTGATCCGGGCCCCCCAGATACGCAGTATTTT; CDR3aa: CASTDPGPPDTQYF
abundance: NA; j_gene: TRBJ2-3; v_gene: TRBV28; d_gene: NA; CDR3nt: TGTGCCAGCAGTCTCAGGGTAGATACGCAGTATTTT; CDR3aa: CASSLRVDTQYF
abundance: NA; j_gene: TRBJ2-2; v_gene: TRBV24-1; d_gene: NA; CDR3nt: TGTGCCACCAGTGACACGGGACTCCTAGACACCGGGGAGCTGTTTTTT; CDR3aa: CATSDTGLLDTGELFF
abundance: once; j_gene: TRBJ2-7; v_gene: TRBV7-2; d_gene: NA; CDR3nt: TGTGCCAGCAGCTTAGGTTGGGGGGTAGGGGGGGACGAGCAGTACTTC; CDR3aa: CASSLGWGVGGDEQYF
abundance: many; j_gene: TRBJ2-7; v_gene: TRBV12-3/TRBV12-4; d_gene: TRBD2; CDR3nt: TGTGCCAGCAGTTTAACTAGCGGGAGCTCCTACGAGCAGTACTTC; CDR3aa: CASSLTSGSSYEQYF
abundance: NA; j_gene: TRBJ2-1; v_gene: TRBV19; d_gene: TRBD2; CDR3nt: TGTGCCAGTAAGGGACTAGCGAGGGGTGAGCAGTTCTTC; CDR3aa: CASKGLARGEQFF
abundance: once; j_gene: TRBJ1-1; v_gene: TRBV7-6; d_gene: NA; CDR3nt: TGTGCCACCAGCTCCGGTCGGGGGGGCACTGAAGCTTTCTTT; CDR3aa: CATSSGRGGTEAFF
abundance: few; j_gene: TRBJ2-7; v_gene: TRBV10-3; d_gene: TRBD1; CDR3nt: TGTGCCATCAGTGGGTCGGACAGGCGATCCTACGAGCAGTACTTC; CDR3aa: CAISGSDRRSYEQYF
abundance: few; j_gene: TRBJ2-7; v_gene: TRBV10-2; d_gene: NA; CDR3nt: TGCGCCAGCAGTGACCTATGGGGTCGGTACGAGCAGTACTTC; CDR3aa: CASSDLWGRYEQYF
abundance: NA; j_gene: TRBJ2-2; v_gene: TRBV29-1; d_gene: NA; CDR3nt: TGCAGCGTTATCCAGATGATCCTCTCTGTTGCGAACACCGGGGAGCTGTTTTTT; CDR3aa: CSVIQMILSVANTGELFF
abundance: NA; j_gene: TRBJ1-2; v_gene: TRBV19; d_gene: NA; CDR3nt: TGTGCCAGTATAAAAGGGGCAGGGATTAACTATGGCTACACCTTC; CDR3aa: CASIKGAGINYGYTF
abundance: many; j_gene: TRBJ1-4; v_gene: TRBV5-6; d_gene: NA; CDR3nt: TGTGCCAGCAGCTTTGCTGCAACTAATGAAAAACTGTTTTTT; CDR3aa: CASSFAATNEKLFF
abundance: few; j_gene: TRBJ2-4; v_gene: TRBV5-8; d_gene: TRBD2; CDR3nt: TGTGCCAGCAGCCCCGAGGGGGGACTAGCGGGAAAAAACATTCAGTACTTC; CDR3aa: CASSPEGGLAGKNIQYF
abundance: few; j_gene: TRBJ1-2; v_gene: TRBV7-9; d_gene: TRBD1; CDR3nt: TGTGCCAGCAGCTCCGACAGGGGAGACTATGGCTACACCTTC; CDR3aa: CASSSDRGDYGYTF
abundance: NA; j_gene: TRBJ2-7; v_gene: TRBV5-1; d_gene: TRBD2; CDR3nt: TGCGCCAGCAGGTCGGTCCCGGGACTAGCGGTTTCCTACGAGCAGTACTTC; CDR3aa: CASRSVPGLAVSYEQYF
abundance: once; j_gene: TRBJ2-3; v_gene: TRBV4-1; d_gene: TRBD2; CDR3nt: TGCGCCAGCACTAGCGGGAGGGGTGGCACAGATACGCAGTATTTT; CDR3aa: CASTSGRGGTDTQYF
abundance: many; j_gene: TRBJ2-3; v_gene: TRBV12-3/TRBV12-4; d_gene: NA; CDR3nt: TGTGCCAGCAGTATCCGGGCCCCGAACACAGATACGCAGTATTTT; CDR3aa: CASSIRAPNTDTQYF
abundance: NA; j_gene: TRBJ1-2; v_gene: TRBV28; d_gene: NA; CDR3nt: TGTGCCAGCAGTTCACGACAGGCCTTGATTAACTATGGCTACACCTTC; CDR3aa: CASSSRQALINYGYTF
abundance: few; j_gene: TRBJ1-1; v_gene: TRBV7-9; d_gene: TRBD1; CDR3nt: TGTGCCAGCAGCTCGGACAGGGGGCATCACACTGAAGCTTTCTTT; CDR3aa: CASSSDRGHHTEAFF
abundance: few; j_gene: TRBJ2-1; v_gene: TRBV7-3; d_gene: TRBD2; CDR3nt: TGTGCCAGCAGCTTACCTAGCGGTGAGCAGTTCTTC; CDR3aa: CASSLPSGEQFF
abundance: few; j_gene: TRBJ2-1; v_gene: TRBV5-6; d_gene: TRBD1; CDR3nt: TGTGCCAGCAGCGCCTGGACAGGGTGGTACGATGAGCAGTTCTTC; CDR3aa: CASSAWTGWYDEQFF
abundance: NA; j_gene: TRBJ2-5; v_gene: TRBV11-2; d_gene: NA; CDR3nt: TGTGCCAGCAGCTTCGGGCAGGCGGGTTTTGAGACCCAGTACTTC; CDR3aa: CASSFGQAGFETQYF
abundance: NA; j_gene: TRBJ1-2; v_gene: TRBV19; d_gene: NA; CDR3nt: TGTGCCAGTAGCCAAATGGGTAATTTTTATGGCTACACCTTC; CDR3aa: CASSQMGNFYGYTF
abundance: NA; j_gene: TRBJ1-6; v_gene: TRBV4-2; d_gene: TRBD1; CDR3nt: TGTGCCAGCAGCCTGTCAGGGGGCGGTAATTCACCCCTCCACTTT; CDR3aa: CASSLSGGGNSPLHF
abundance: once; j_gene: TRBJ2-6; v_gene: TRBV19; d_gene: NA; CDR3nt: TGTGCCAGTAGTACCACCGACTCGGGGGCCAACGTCCTGACTTTC; CDR3aa: CASSTTDSGANVLTF